These 2 T cell receptor beta chains came from one sample sequenced in a study of Graves' ophthalmopathy and Graves' hyperthyroidism. As the template, RNA transcripts were used to amplify TCR beta CDR3 regions. HTBI primers were employed in first-round RT-PCR, then a second-round multiplex PCR followed. TCRdb re-analysed the multiplex PCR reads in MiXCR, keeping a single row per CDR3 protein. The sample contains under 350,000 distinct CDR3 sequences, around a sixth of which appear only once. The specimen was peripheral blood. These receptors all stem from an adult man with Graves' ophthalmopathy.

The table lists this clonotype with many counts. This sequence joins TRBV7-6 and TRBJ1-1; no firm D call. Trimming took 1 base from V and 4 from J, leaving 10 bases between them. From germline, CDR1 is SGHVS and CDR2 FNYEAQ. The CDR3 has 14 amino acids. The CDR3 DNA is TGTGCCAGCAGCTTAGACAGTGGAGGCACTGAAGCTTTCTTT. This gives the protein CASSLDSGGTEAFF.

This clonotype was seen many times. The V and J genes are TRBV4-2 and TRBJ1-2, with 7 bases fitting TRBD1. This CDR3 has 15 residues. Germline-derived CDR1 and CDR2 are LGHNA and YNFKEQ. Trimming took 1 base from V and 2 from J; bases not matched to a gene: 4. CDR3 amino acids: CASSQGIGGNYGYTF. The CDR3 DNA follows: TGTGCCAGCAGCCAAGGCATAGGGGGCAACTATGGCTACACCTTC.